A selection of T cell receptor beta chains follows, all from one sample in a study of CD8 T cells in ankylosing spondylitis. TCRdb used MiXCR to reprocess the 5' RACE reads, holding one entry per CDR3 protein. Of about 360,000 distinct CDR3 sequences listed, roughly 20% were seen once; the top ten hold around 13%. The sample taken for sequencing was blood, either unsorted or a sorted T cell fraction (not recorded which). The source of these receptors is a male donor with ankylosing spondylitis or in good health (not recorded which). Each CDR3 is given with its conserved first and last residue. Clone size is shown for a subset of rows, as once, few, many or a class of expanded clone.

V gene,J gene,clone size,CDR3 protein
TRBV12-3/TRBV12-4,TRBJ2-5,-,CASHPPTAGGPPSPQETQYF
TRBV12-3/TRBV12-4,TRBJ1-2,many,CASSSGTEVYGYTF
TRBV11-2,TRBJ2-3,-,CASSLVSTSGDTQYF
TRBV28,TRBJ2-1,few,CASSSSGLPYNEQFF
TRBV28,TRBJ2-7,-,CASSPIPLDSLLYEQYF
TRBV18,TRBJ2-7,-,CASSPPHLANYEQYF
TRBV20-1,TRBJ2-1,-,CSAAGTGVNNEQFF
TRBV27,TRBJ2-7,few,CASSLTGQGAVYEQYF
TRBV25-1,TRBJ1-1,-,CASSESTEAFF
TRBV27,TRBJ2-1,-,CASQSGGAYNEQFF
TRBV12-3/TRBV12-4,TRBJ1-1,few,CASSLFGDRNTEAFF
TRBV3-1,TRBJ2-5,-,CASRTWSGETQYF
TRBV4-2,TRBJ2-2,few,CASSPDGQPNTGELFF
TRBV12-3/TRBV12-4,TRBJ2-4,-,CASSLNRENIQYF
TRBV30,TRBJ2-5,few,CAWSVGGAGETQYF
TRBV15,TRBJ2-7,-,CATSSSPGHAYEQYF
TRBV5-1,TRBJ2-7,-,CASSHGEDWPEQYF
TRBV27,TRBJ2-3,few,CASSLGLAGASTDTQYF
TRBV20-1,TRBJ2-7,many,CSARALVEYEQYF
TRBV7-3,TRBJ2-5,few,CASSLLLAGQETQYF
TRBV9,TRBJ1-1,-,CASSVGDKMNTEAFF
TRBV15,TRBJ1-1,-,CATSKRFGMNTEAFF
TRBV11-2,TRBJ2-3,few,CASEGPSTDTQYF
TRBV7-9,TRBJ2-1,few,CASSSTSGATEFF
TRBV29-1,TRBJ2-3,-,CSVAGTSGGPTDTQYF
TRBV20-1,TRBJ2-2,-,CSARGGTGRTNTGELFF
TRBV5-5,TRBJ2-3,few,CASSYRGDTQYF
TRBV6-4,TRBJ2-7,-,CASRGKFYEQYF
TRBV5-1,TRBJ2-1,-,CASSAGTGTAYNEQFF
TRBV27,TRBJ2-5,-,CASSSVGGRFQETQYF